This TCR beta chain originates from a study of cytomegalovirus exposure and HLA in healthy donors. 13 Jbeta primers and 60 Vbeta primers were used for the PCR. Data came from immunoSEQ multiplex PCR; TCRdb stores just in-frame clones and leaves some out. The top ten clones hold about 1.2% of a sample with some 140,000 clones, roughly 73% of them seen once. Looked up from germline, CDR1 is SEHNR and CDR2 is FQNEAQ (reference sequence). The CDR3 length is 16 residues. V trimming: 1 base; J trimming: 0 bases; junction bases outside the gene matches: 0. The V gene is TRBV7-9, the J gene TRBJ2-2, with TRBD1 identical over 9 bases. This TCR was sampled from a woman aged 40-49 years in good health and CMV-seronegative. The specimen was PBMCs. CDR3 amino acids: CASSLGTGANTGELFF. The CDR3 nucleotides read TGTGCCAGCAGCTTAGGGACAGGGGCGAACACCGGGGAGCTGTTTTTT.